This section outlines one T cell receptor beta chain sequence together with its context. Trimming pared 1 base from V and 2 bases from J, leaving 14 bases between. Germline V gives CDR1 PRHDT, CDR2 FYEKMQ (reference sequence). The CDR3 runs to 16 residues. Sequencing used immunoSEQ multiplex PCR; TCRdb keeps in-frame clones, though not all of them. The table lists 7,000 or so clones, roughly 80% of them singletons. The time point: pre-treatment baseline. Disease control meant complete response, partial response or stable disease at 12 weeks. Patients had no prior systemic cancer treatment, immunosuppressants or other active cancers. The data derive from a study of blood T cell dynamics during melanoma immunotherapy.

The sequences come from blood, collected from a patient treated with checkpoint blockade. The chain has TRBV13 and TRBJ1-1; perhaps TRBD1 as D (5 bases). The receptor was derived from a human donor with melanoma. CDR3 residues: CASSLEVGAANTEAFF. Here the CDR3 DNA reads TGTGCCAGCAGCTTAGAAGTAGGGGCAGCTAACACTGAAGCTTTCTTT.